The rows below give T cell receptor beta chains drawn from one sample of a study of OX40 agonist ivuxolimab in advanced cancers. Profiled with immunoSEQ multiplex PCR; TCRdb holds only in-frame clones, not every one. The top ten hold about 4% of the sample, which has about 79,000 clones, approximately 85% seen once. The sample here was CD4+ or CD8+ T cells sorted from blood, taken in a trial of the OX40 agonist ivuxolimab. The receptors derive from an adult with an advanced solid tumor such as melanoma, head and neck, liver or kidney cancer. Both conserved end residues are trimmed from each CDR3.

J	V	CDR3
TRBJ1-3	TRBV28	ASSSYTFGNTIY
TRBJ2-7	TRBV7-2	ASSPSGTFLGEQY
TRBJ2-1	TRBV10-1	ASSEGGSSYNEQF
TRBJ2-3	TRBV18	ASSPAAGSTSTDTQY
TRBJ2-1	TRBV6-5	ASTGGSTDEQF
TRBJ2-7	TRBV7-6	ASSPTSGSDEQY
TRBJ2-1	TRBV29-1	SVEIPYSLMSSYNEQF
TRBJ2-2	TRBV5-1	ASSDKRSDTGELF
TRBJ1-2	TRBV28	AGGREFGYT
TRBJ2-5	TRBV28	ASSDTGTSGLRQAQETQY
TRBJ2-7	TRBV25-1	ASSGGEQY
TRBJ2-7	TRBV7-8	ASSLGSYEQY
TRBJ1-4	TRBV6-1	ATTPPTASNEKLF
TRBJ2-1	TRBV6-5	ASSYSASGSGEQF
-	TRBV9	ASSDGLAGSLAAEQY
TRBJ2-5	TRBV6-6	ASRLNSGSYGETQY
TRBJ2-2	TRBV7-3	ASSSTRNTGELF
TRBJ2-7	TRBV9	ASSVGAEVEQY
TRBJ1-4	TRBV5-1	ASSLEGAGGFEKLF
TRBJ2-1	TRBV7-9	ASSILAGEIDEQF
TRBJ2-2	TRBV28	ASSLNTGELF
TRBJ2-7	TRBV6-5	ASSYGRNSYEQY
TRBJ1-2	TRBV5-4	ASSLTANYGYT
TRBJ2-3	TRBV27	ASSLYTGMNTQY
TRBJ2-3	TRBV30	AWRLTMGTDTQY
TRBJ1-2	TRBV27	ASSLQGQGDRHT
TRBJ2-7	TRBV2	AVNRDRYSYEQY
TRBJ2-2	TRBV5-1	ASSREPPGTVDTGELF
TRBJ1-4	TRBV28	ASSSQKGQGGRLF
TRBJ2-7	TRBV6-1	ASSEEQGYEQY
TRBJ2-1	TRBV4-1	ASSQPGFGFVNEQF
TRBJ2-2	TRBV28	ASSALTGGRGELF
TRBJ2-7	TRBV7-2	ASSRERRVEQY
TRBJ2-1	TRBV5-1	ASSFDRGQNEQF
TRBJ2-7	TRBV2	ATSKESSYEQY
TRBJ2-6	TRBV19	ASRPWDISSGANVLT
TRBJ2-2	TRBV11-1	ASSPTGETGELF
-	TRBV19	ASSQLAGSSYEQY
TRBJ2-3	TRBV11-2	ASSPRAGRGADTQY
TRBJ2-7	TRBV28	ASSQYIGTGGPEQY
TRBJ1-1	TRBV7-3	ASSLIGGTEAF
TRBJ2-7	TRBV28	ASSFTSGAYEQY
TRBJ2-7	TRBV7-6	ASSSRQSYEQY
TRBJ2-7	TRBV5-1	ASSLTEGRDEQY
TRBJ2-7	TRBV4-2	ASSWTGSYELY
TRBJ2-1	TRBV28	ASSEGLNEQF
TRBJ2-1	TRBV5-1	ASSGMGQGTYNEQF